These T cell receptor beta chains were read from a single sample in a study of Graves' ophthalmopathy and Graves' hyperthyroidism. One entry per CDR3 protein results from TCRdb running MiXCR on the multiplex PCR reads. The sample includes about 700,000 distinct CDR3 sequences, 35% to 50% of them seen just once. Sequencing used peripheral blood. The receptors here all came from an adult man with Graves' ophthalmopathy. Both conserved end residues are part of each CDR3. A D gene is named only where the DNA matches it firmly. Size tells how often a clone was seen (once, few, many) or the class of an expanded clone, and some rows leave it out.

DNA | CDR3 | D | length | V | size | J
TGTGCCAGCAGCCAAGAAGGGGGCTATAATTCACCCCTCCACTTT | CASSQEGGYNSPLHF | - | 15 | TRBV7-9 | - | TRBJ1-6
TGTGCCAGCACCGGGGCGCCCCACGAGCAGTACTTC | CASTGAPHEQYF | - | 12 | TRBV25-1 | - | TRBJ2-7
TGTGCCAGCAGACCAGTAATGAATGACGGCTTATGGAGGGTGGAAGCTTTCTTT | CASRPVMNDGLWRVEAFF | - | 18 | TRBV11-2 | few | TRBJ1-1
TGTGCCAGCAGTTCCGTGGGGTACTCTGGAAACACCATATATTTT | CASSSVGYSGNTIYF | - | 15 | TRBV12-3/TRBV12-4 | - | TRBJ1-3
TGCAGTGCTACCAAACGACAGGGAGTGAGAACTGAAGCTTTCTTT | CSATKRQGVRTEAFF | TRBD1 | 15 | TRBV20-1 | - | TRBJ1-1
TGTGCCAACAGCTTATACGAGCAGTACTTC | CANSLYEQYF | - | 10 | TRBV6-4 | many | TRBJ2-7
TGTGCCAGCAGTACTCAGGGGGCGCGGGGTGCTTTCTTT | CASSTQGARGAFF | TRBD1 | 13 | TRBV28 | many | TRBJ1-1
TGTGCCAGCAGCGCAACACAACCCATGGAGACCCAGTACTTC | CASSATQPMETQYF | - | 14 | TRBV9 | many | TRBJ2-5
TGCAGTGCTAGGGTTCCCAGGGGACTAGCTGAAGAGACCCAGTACTTC | CSARVPRGLAEETQYF | TRBD2 | 16 | TRBV20-1 | - | TRBJ2-5
TGTGCCAGCAGCCCACAGGGTAATATGGGCTACACCTTC | CASSPQGNMGYTF | - | 13 | TRBV7-3 | - | TRBJ1-2
TGCAGCGTTGAGTGGGGCGGCACTGGAGTAACCCAGTACTTC | CSVEWGGTGVTQYF | - | 14 | TRBV29-1 | - | TRBJ2-5
TGTGCCAGCAGTGGGGGGCACTCGGGCGAGCAGTACTTC | CASSGGHSGEQYF | - | 13 | TRBV12-3/TRBV12-4 | - | TRBJ2-7
TGCAGCGTTGAAGATCGGGGAGGGCGGCAGGGCTACACCTTC | CSVEDRGGRQGYTF | - | 14 | TRBV29-1 | - | TRBJ1-2
TGCGCCAGCAGGACGGGACAGGGGGCGTACGAGCAGTACTTC | CASRTGQGAYEQYF | TRBD1 | 14 | TRBV5-1 | - | TRBJ2-7
TGTGCCAGCAGTGTTCCTTGGGGGGCAGGAGAAAAACTGTTTTTT | CASSVPWGAGEKLFF | - | 15 | TRBV25-1 | - | TRBJ1-4
TGTGCCAGCAGCGACGGACAGGGGTCGTCGAGACCGTATGGCTACACCTTC | CASSDGQGSSRPYGYTF | TRBD1 | 17 | TRBV7-9 | few | TRBJ1-2
TGTGCCAGCAGTTTCCGGGGGTACATGAACACTGAAGCTTTCTTT | CASSFRGYMNTEAFF | - | 15 | TRBV10-2 | - | TRBJ1-1
TGTGCCACCAGCAGTGACAGCTCGAACACCGGGGAGCTGTTTTTT | CATSSDSSNTGELFF | - | 15 | TRBV15 | few | TRBJ2-2
TGCGCCAGCAGCTTGGATATTTCGGGCCAGAGGGACTTC | CASSLDISGQRDF | - | 13 | TRBV5-1 | - | TRBJ2-5
TGTGCCAGCAGCTTTGACAGTCCCTATGGCTACACCTTC | CASSFDSPYGYTF | - | 13 | TRBV7-2 | few | TRBJ1-2
TGTGCCAGCAGCTCCTACGGGACTAGCGGCACCGGGGAGCTGTTTTTT | CASSSYGTSGTGELFF | TRBD2 | 16 | TRBV7-3 | many | TRBJ2-2
TGTGCCATCAGTCAGGGCCGGGAGACCCAGTACTTC | CAISQGRETQYF | - | 12 | TRBV10-3 | many | TRBJ2-5
TGCAGCGCAGAAAGTTCCCCCTACGAGCAGTACTTC | CSAESSPYEQYF | - | 12 | TRBV29-1 | - | TRBJ2-7
TGTGCCAGCAGCTACCCCACAAGGGACTTTGGGGCCAACGTCCTGACTTTC | CASSYPTRDFGANVLTF | - | 17 | TRBV7-9 | - | TRBJ2-6
TGTGCCAGCAGTTTAGGGCGGATTAATGAAAAACTGTTTTTT | CASSLGRINEKLFF | - | 14 | TRBV12-3/TRBV12-4 | few | TRBJ1-4
TGCGCCAGCAGCCAAGATCTTCCTAGCGGGGGGGAAGAGACCCAGTACTTC | CASSQDLPSGGEETQYF | TRBD2 | 17 | TRBV4-1 | few | TRBJ2-5
TGTGCCAGCAGCGGGGCGGACAGGGGACGGGGGAGCTACACCTTC | CASSGADRGRGSYTF | TRBD1 | 15 | TRBV7-2 | many | TRBJ1-2
TGTGCCAGTAGTCCTGATCACAGGGGCGCCTATGGCTACACCTTC | CASSPDHRGAYGYTF | TRBD1 | 15 | TRBV19 | - | TRBJ1-2
TGTGCCAGCAGTTACCCCGGAGTCTCCTACGAGCAGTACTTC | CASSYPGVSYEQYF | - | 14 | TRBV6-5 | few | TRBJ2-7
TGTGCTAGCAGCAACGGGGATGGGAGTGAAGCTTTCTTT | CASSNGDGSEAFF | - | 13 | TRBV7-7 | many | TRBJ1-1
TGTGCCAGCAGTACAGGGTTCGTGAATCAGCCCCAGCATTTT | CASSTGFVNQPQHF | - | 14 | TRBV24-1 | few | TRBJ1-5
TGCAGTGCTGGGGGGACTAGCATAACCGGGGAGCTGTTTTTT | CSAGGTSITGELFF | TRBD2 | 14 | TRBV20-1 | - | TRBJ2-2
TGTGCCAGCCGTGGCCCCCGGGGTAAGGACACTGAAGCTTTCTTT | CASRGPRGKDTEAFF | - | 15 | TRBV14 | - | TRBJ1-1
TGTGCCAGCAGTGGCCGGGACAGGGCTCAAGAGCAGTACTTC | CASSGRDRAQEQYF | TRBD1 | 14 | TRBV2 | - | TRBJ2-7
TGTGCCAGCTCACCATTGGGGCGGGCCCCTGAAGCTTTCTTT | CASSPLGRAPEAFF | - | 14 | TRBV7-8 | - | TRBJ1-1
TGCAGCTTAACCAAGGGGAGGGAGCAGTACTTC | CSLTKGREQYF | - | 11 | TRBV29-1 | few | TRBJ2-7
TGTGCCAGTAGTCGAGGGGCTAGCGGAACTGAAGCTTTCTTT | CASSRGASGTEAFF | - | 14 | TRBV19 | - | TRBJ1-1
TGTGCCATCAGCTCACCGGACCAACTATACGAGCAGTACTTC | CAISSPDQLYEQYF | - | 14 | TRBV10-3 | many | TRBJ2-7
TGTGCCAGCAGCTACCCCGGGACATCGAGTGGCTACACCTTC | CASSYPGTSSGYTF | - | 14 | TRBV7-9 | - | TRBJ1-2
TGTGCCAGCAGTGGTGCAGCCACCACAGATACGCAGTATTTT | CASSGAATTDTQYF | - | 14 | TRBV2 | few | TRBJ2-3
TGTGCCACCAGTGCTTATTACACAGATACGCAGTATTTT | CATSAYYTDTQYF | - | 13 | TRBV24-1 | - | TRBJ2-3
TGCAGTGCCCGCCCGGCAGGGGACAGGCTCTACGAGCAGTACTTC | CSARPAGDRLYEQYF | TRBD1 | 15 | TRBV20-1 | few | TRBJ2-7
TGTGCCAGTAGTATAACCTTTAATTCACCCCTCCACTTT | CASSITFNSPLHF | - | 13 | TRBV19 | - | TRBJ1-6
TGTGCCAGCAGCTTAGCTGGGACAGGGACGGAGACCCAGTACTTC | CASSLAGTGTETQYF | TRBD1 | 15 | TRBV11-1 | few | TRBJ2-5